The source of this T cell receptor (beta chain) is a study of cytomegalovirus exposure and HLA in healthy donors. On this clone itself: Its target is unknown.

At sampling all donors were nominally healthy, likely with unrecorded immune exposures. The CDR3 length is 16 residues. The germline CDR1 and CDR2 sequences are SGHRS and YFSETQ. V lost 0 bases to trimming and J lost 6 bases; unmatched junction nucleotides: 4. Findings and caveats of the study: Cytomegalovirus status was reportedly diagnosed by the classifier with high sensitivity and specificity. Earlier analysis found most TCR beta V segments productive about 90% or about 30% of the time.

13 Jbeta primers and 60 Vbeta primers were used for the PCR. Sequencing was performed with immunoSEQ multiplex PCR; in TCRdb, only in-frame clones are kept and a portion is missing. The profile shows fewer than 65,000 clones, 73% of them singletons. This clonotype was sampled from a man aged 50-59 years in good health and CMV-seronegative. The rearrangement uses TRBV5-1 and TRBJ1-6; the match to TRBD1 covers 9 bases. Sequencing was done on a sample of PBMCs. Here the CDR3 DNA reads TGCGCCAGCAGCTTGGCAACAGGGGGCTCTAATTCACCCCTCCACTTT. This translates into CASSLATGGSNSPLHF.